This paragraph covers one T cell receptor beta chain sequence. Antigen unknown. This entry comes from a study of T cells expressing NK-cell markers. Overall study: Repertoires of TCR beta were obtained from T cells sorted as CD3+CD56+NKG2C+, CD3+CD56+NKG2C- and CD3+CD56-NKG2C+.

The authors generated TCR beta cDNA through 5'RACE template switching with UMIs. TCRdb re-called the 5' RACE reads and gives one entry per CDR3 protein, without DNA. This sample's table reports about 170,000 distinct CDR3 sequences. Study results and limitations: The CD3+CD56-NKG2C+ fraction of a few donors was also led by these clonotypes. In more than five donors, dominant CD3+CD56+NKG2C+ clonotypes ranked among the top 10 CD8+ clonotypes.

From germline, CDR1 is SNHLY and CDR2 FYNNEI. This CDR3 has 15 amino acids. Source material: blood T cells: a sorted CD56 or NKG2C T cell subset, CD4+ or CD8+ T cells, or bulk PBMC T cells (not recorded which). The source is a man between 18 and 69 years old in good health. V and J are TRBV2 and TRBJ2-1; the D call of TRBD2 rests on TCRdb alone, since no DNA is present to check it. The CDR3 is CASSEWPSENNEQFF.